These T cell receptor beta chains were read from a single sample in a study of blood T cell repertoires in COVID-19. Here immunoSEQ multiplex PCR was the method, and the copy in TCRdb shows in-frame clones only, minus some. Altogether around 470,000 clones are present, roughly 91% being singletons, with the ten largest covering about 0.6%. The sequencing input was PBMCs or T cells enriched from blood (not recorded which). The receptors here all came from a man aged 18-30 years who had recovered from COVID-19. Each CDR3 is given with its conserved first and last residue. D genes are given only for firm matches. Size tells how often a clone was seen (once, few, many) or the class of an expanded clone, and some rows leave it out.

j_call d_call clone_size v_call cdr3_aa cdr3_nt
TRBJ2-3 TRBD2 - TRBV6-5 CASSLLAGVRDTQYF TGTGCCAGCAGCCTCCTAGCGGGAGTCAGAGATACGCAGTATTTT
TRBJ1-2 - - TRBV19 CASSRREANYGYTF TGTGCCAGTAGTAGGAGGGAAGCTAACTATGGCTACACCTTC
TRBJ2-3 TRBD2 - TRBV28 CASRESGRAPDTQYF TGTGCCAGCAGGGAAAGCGGGAGGGCCCCAGATACGCAGTATTTT
TRBJ1-1 - - TRBV3-1/TRBV3-2 CASSQEGAGDTEAFF TGTGCCAGCAGCCAAGAGGGGGCGGGGGACACTGAAGCTTTCTTT
TRBJ1-2 - - TRBV19 CASRIGWAASYGYTF TGTGCCAGTAGAATCGGCTGGGCAGCTTCCTATGGCTACACCTTC
TRBJ1-4 - - TRBV5-1 CASSWDPEGEKLFF TGCGCCAGCAGCTGGGACCCGGAGGGTGAAAAACTGTTTTTT
TRBJ2-1 - once TRBV2 CASSVELSSYNEQFF TGTGCCAGCAGTGTAGAGCTGAGCTCCTACAATGAGCAGTTCTTC
TRBJ1-5 TRBD1 - TRBV4-1 CASSQVVGQGNQPQHF TGCGCCAGCAGCCAAGTCGTTGGACAGGGAAATCAGCCCCAGCATTTT
TRBJ1-1 - - TRBV4-1 CASSQTWTANTEAFF TGCGCCAGCAGCCAGACTTGGACAGCTAACACTGAAGCTTTCTTT
TRBJ2-7 TRBD1 - TRBV28 CASSLGTGVYEQYF TGTGCCAGCAGTTTAGGGACAGGGGTCTACGAGCAGTACTTC
TRBJ1-3 - - TRBV4-1 CASSQETALSGNTIYF TGCGCCAGCAGCCAAGAGACAGCTCTCTCTGGAAACACCATATATTTT
TRBJ1-2 - - TRBV11-2 CASSLDRRGYGYTF TGTGCCAGCAGCTTAGATCGGCGGGGTTATGGCTACACCTTC
TRBJ1-3 TRBD1 - TRBV28 CASSPGTAKRNTIYF TGTGCCAGCAGTCCCGGGACAGCGAAGCGAAACACCATATATTTT
TRBJ1-1 TRBD1 - TRBV18 CASSPGQDTEAFF TGTGCCAGCTCACCAGGACAGGACACTGAAGCTTTCTTT
TRBJ2-5 TRBD2 - TRBV5-1 CASSSSGRAVETQYF TGCGCCAGCAGCTCTAGCGGGAGGGCCGTGGAGACCCAGTACTTC
TRBJ1-4 - - TRBV7-9 CASSPGDTTNEKLFF TGTGCCAGCAGCCCCGGTGACACAACTAATGAAAAACTGTTTTTT
TRBJ1-1 TRBD1 - TRBV9 CASSVSTGDTEAFF TGTGCCAGCAGCGTAAGTACAGGGGACACTGAAGCTTTCTTT
TRBJ2-1 TRBD1 - TRBV5-5 CASSWDRGGDEQFF TGTGCCAGCAGCTGGGACAGGGGAGGGGATGAGCAGTTCTTC
TRBJ1-4 - - TRBV7-9 CASSPRGGRSTNEKLFF TGTGCCAGCAGCCCTCGGGGGGGGCGTTCAACTAATGAAAAACTGTTTTTT
TRBJ1-2 - - TRBV21-1 CASSKGGVPYGYTF TGTGCCAGCAGCAAGGGGGGGGTCCCCTATGGCTACACCTTC
TRBJ1-2 - - TRBV12-3/TRBV12-4 CASTTMRGGGYTF TGTGCCAGCACTACTATGCGGGGGGGAGGCTACACCTTC
TRBJ2-5 TRBD1 - TRBV9 CASSTGQGEETQYF TGTGCCAGCAGCACAGGACAGGGGGAGGAGACCCAGTACTTC
TRBJ1-6 - - TRBV11-3 CASSHSAGANYNSPLHF TGTGCCAGCAGCCACTCCGCGGGAGCAAACTATAATTCACCCCTCCACTTT
TRBJ1-1 - once TRBV27 CASGGGKGKGTEAFF TGTGCCAGCGGGGGGGGAAAGGGAAAGGGCACTGAAGCTTTCTTT
TRBJ1-2 TRBD1 - TRBV7-3 CASSSAGGKDGYTF TGTGCCAGCAGCTCGGCAGGGGGGAAGGATGGCTACACCTTC
TRBJ2-3 - - TRBV5-1 CASSRGGSATDTQYF TGCGCCAGCAGCAGGGGCGGAAGCGCAACAGATACGCAGTATTTT
TRBJ1-2 TRBD1 - TRBV19 CASSIGGQGYGYTF TGTGCCAGTAGTATCGGGGGACAGGGCTATGGCTACACCTTC